Sequencing of this T cell receptor beta chain was carried out in a study of immune evolution from preneoplasia to lung adenocarcinoma (dated by TCRdb to about 2021). With respect to the entire study: HLA loss of heterozygosity was seen in roughly 6.6%, 14% and 36% of AIS, MIA and ADC lesions, and in no AAH lesions. The study combined immune gene expression, TCR sequencing and multiplex immunofluorescence to profile immune contexture across lung adenocarcinoma precursors and invasive adenocarcinoma. Resected precursor lesions (AAH, AIS, MIA) and invasive adenocarcinomas were compared against paired morphologically normal lung tissue. Sample size was determined by specimen availability and not by a prior power calculation. The immune data were integrated with whole exome sequencing and methylation data obtained from the same cohort of nodules. The overall cohort comprised some 53 patients with pulmonary nodules who underwent surgical resection. TCR sequencing data were obtained from about 49 patients. The study reported that about a hundred samples were used for TCR sequencing. POLYSOLVER was used to infer Class I HLA alleles from exome data, while LOHHLA was used to detect allele-specific HLA loss. What the authors observed across the whole study: Because every patient came from Japan and China, how well the results apply to Western populations was uncertain. The findings rested on association rather than direct causation, and larger cohorts with long-term follow-up and longitudinal biopsies were considered necessary. Normal lung had the highest top T cell clone frequencies, and these frequencies appeared to fall progressively from AAH through AIS, MIA and invasive adenocarcinoma. KRAS-mutant nodules showed the highest T cell clonality compared with EGFR-mutant or double wild-type lesions. Normal lung showed the highest clonality, whereas later-stage lesions appeared to have higher T cell density and diversity but lower clonality.

A remark on this clone: Its cognate antigen has yet to be identified. Base qualities are not recorded, but no much larger clone differs from it by a single base.

Between 2014 and 2017, the patients underwent resection in either Japan or China. Two lung cancer pathologists independently confirmed the histologic diagnosis of each case on H&E slides. To enrich premalignant or tumor cells for nucleic acid extraction, macro-dissection was performed after pathologic assessment. FFPE tissue was used for DNA isolation with the AllPrep DNA/RNA FFPE Kit. TCR beta CDR3 regions were sequenced from DNA using the immunoSEQ hsTCRbeta Kit. The source study handled its data this way. The ImmunoSEQ Analyzer was used to analyse the TCR sequencing data. T cell clonality was defined as 1 minus Pielou's evenness, calculated on productive rearrangements. T cell diversity was measured with the inverse Simpson index on productive templates. T cell density was defined as TCR beta template counts normalized to usable DNA, with usable DNA estimated by amplification and sequencing of housekeeping genes. Two-sided Kruskal-Wallis tests were used to compare TCR metrics across histologic stages. TCRdb stores this immuneACCESS table with in-frame sequences only. Part of the clones is absent; in the studies checked, under half of the shortfall reflects unresolved V genes, and no reason is known for the rest. The D gene and trimming were derived from the DNA, and the V and J assignments and clone size from that table. This sample lists 4,800 or so clones; approximately 85% were detected once. Of the sample, about 2.5% falls within the top ten clones.

The TCR originated in a person between 65 and 79 years old with lung adenocarcinoma. The sequenced sample consisted of FFPE atypical adenomatous hyperplasia tissue from the lung. Reading the label with the study, this specimen's cell subset or site is: atypical adenomatous hyperplasia (AAH), lung preneoplasia.

CDR3 sequence: CATSASPLGEDEQYF. The sequenced DNA is TGTGCCACCAGCGCCAGTCCTCTTGGGGAGGACGAGCAGTACTTC. The chain is assembled from TRBV15 and TRBJ2-7; the best D guess is TRBD2, with 6 bases matching. Based on the germline V gene (reference sequence), the CDR1 and CDR2 sequences are LNHNV and YYDKDF. Cut back by 5 bases and 5 bases, the V and J ends lie 19 bases apart. The CDR3 spans 15 residues, from the cysteine through the phenylalanine. Only the CDR3 DNA is retained, 45 bases long and in frame from the first base.